A selection of T cell receptor beta chains follows, all from one sample in a study of blood T cell repertoires in COVID-19. The assay was immunoSEQ multiplex PCR, and TCRdb's table has in-frame clones only and misses some. The sample yields 140,000 to 150,000 clones, over 65% seen once. Sequenced sample: peripheral blood. Every receptor here comes from a human donor in a cohort sampled during active COVID-19. The CDR3 runs from the conserved cysteine through the conserved F or W. The D gene is left open where the match is weak. Only some rows state a clone size, as once, few, many or a class for expanded clones.

TRBV11-1	TRBJ2-1	-	-	CASSLAGGSYNEQFF	TGTGCCAGCAGCTTAGCGGGCGGGTCCTACAATGAGCAGTTCTTC
TRBV7-3	TRBJ1-2	-	TRBD1	CASSDLGTGPYGYTF	TGTGCCAGCAGCGACCTGGGGACAGGCCCCTATGGCTACACCTTC
TRBV19	TRBJ1-2	-	TRBD1	CASSTLDRVLYGYTF	TGTGCCAGTAGTACTCTCGACAGGGTCCTCTATGGCTACACCTTC
TRBV15	TRBJ2-1	-	TRBD2	CATSRGSSGMGQFF	TGTGCCACCAGCAGAGGCTCTAGCGGGATGGGGCAGTTCTTC
TRBV10-3	TRBJ2-1	-	TRBD1	CAISGLGQGGSGNEQFF	TGTGCCATCAGTGGTCTCGGACAGGGTGGTTCAGGCAATGAGCAGTTCTTC
TRBV2	TRBJ1-1	-	-	CASGRENTEAFF	TGTGCCAGCGGTAGAGAGAACACTGAAGCTTTCTTT
TRBV6-4	TRBJ2-3	-	TRBD2	CAGPSGGTTDTQYF	TGTGCCGGACCTAGCGGGGGGACCACAGATACGCAGTATTTT
TRBV27	TRBJ1-2	-	-	CASRQSGASGFDGYTF	TGTGCCAGCAGACAGAGCGGGGCAAGCGGGTTTGATGGCTACACCTTC
TRBV2	TRBJ1-2	-	-	CASSEAKHDYGYTF	TGTGCCAGCAGTGAAGCGAAACACGACTATGGCTACACCTTC
TRBV19	TRBJ1-2	few	-	CASSGQGGRGYTF	TGTGCCAGTAGTGGGCAGGGTGGGCGAGGCTACACCTTC
TRBV14	TRBJ2-1	-	TRBD2	CASSQLGLGNGGEQFF	TGTGCCAGCAGCCAGTTGGGACTAGGGAATGGGGGTGAGCAGTTCTTC
TRBV2	TRBJ1-4	-	TRBD1	CASSGGQNYEKLFF	TGTGCCAGCAGTGGGGGACAGAACTATGAAAAACTGTTTTTT
TRBV28	TRBJ1-5	-	-	CASSLGGSNQPQHF	TGTGCCAGCAGTTTGGGGGGTAGCAATCAGCCCCAGCATTTT
TRBV5-1	TRBJ2-2	-	TRBD1	CASSNTGTDWLGDTGELFF	TGCGCCAGCAGCAATACTGGGACAGATTGGTTGGGAGACACCGGGGAGCTGTTTTTT
TRBV10-3	TRBJ2-2	-	TRBD1	CAINGQGANTGELFF	TGTGCCATCAACGGACAGGGTGCGAACACCGGGGAGCTGTTTTTT
TRBV7-2	TRBJ2-5	-	TRBD2	CASSVTGTNVLETQYF	TGTGCCAGCAGCGTAACCGGGACTAATGTACTTGAGACCCAGTACTTC
TRBV7-2	TRBJ1-2	-	-	CASSLAGRTYGYTF	TGTGCCAGCAGCTTAGCGGGCAGAACCTATGGCTACACCTTC
TRBV9	TRBJ1-1	-	-	CASSPQGGTEAFF	TGTGCCAGCAGCCCCCAGGGAGGGACTGAAGCTTTCTTT
TRBV7-9	TRBJ1-6	few	-	CASSLDAGNSPLHF	TGTGCCAGCAGCTTAGACGCAGGAAATTCACCCCTCCACTTT
TRBV2	TRBJ2-3	-	TRBD2	CASSRTSGGPDTQYF	TGTGCCAGCAGTAGGACTAGCGGGGGCCCGGATACGCAGTATTTT